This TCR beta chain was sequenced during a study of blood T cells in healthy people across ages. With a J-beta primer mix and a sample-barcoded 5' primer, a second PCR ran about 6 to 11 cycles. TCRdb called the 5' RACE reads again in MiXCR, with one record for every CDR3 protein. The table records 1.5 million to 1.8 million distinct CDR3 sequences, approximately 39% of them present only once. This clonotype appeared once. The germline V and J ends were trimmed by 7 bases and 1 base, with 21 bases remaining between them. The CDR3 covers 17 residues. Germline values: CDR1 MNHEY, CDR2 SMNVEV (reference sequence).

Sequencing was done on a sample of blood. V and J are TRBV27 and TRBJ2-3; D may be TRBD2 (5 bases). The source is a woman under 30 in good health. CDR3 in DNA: TGTGCCAGCAAAAGCAATGGTGGGCGAGCGGGCACAGATACGCAGTATTTT. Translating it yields CASKSNGGRAGTDTQYF.